The following is a T cell receptor (beta chain) sequence with its context. This specimen comes from a study of blood T cell repertoires in COVID-19. Across the study: Whether acute or convalescent, the COVID-19 samples came from the United States, Italy and Spain. PBMCs, B-cell-depleted T cells, or T cells provided the cDNA or gDNA that made up the material.

Per the original data handling: Reference gene primer amplification gave estimated nucleated cell counts. The data were produced by immunoSEQ multiplex PCR, yet TCRdb's version contains in-frame clones alone and is incomplete. Clone size and V and J calls were adopted from that table, with D and trimming inferred from the DNA. The sample has just over 150,000 clones; over 85% are singletons. The CDR3 is made up of 13 amino acids. Germline V CDR1 and CDR2: SGHTA, FQGTGA. V trimming: 5 bases; J trimming: 10 bases; junction bases outside the gene matches: 8. Sequencing used peripheral blood. The rearrangement links TRBV7-3 to TRBJ2-7; TRBD1 matches 10 bases. This TCR was recovered from a woman aged 45-65 years with acute or convalescent COVID-19. The CDR3 nucleotides read TGTGCCAGCAGCGCCGGGACAGGGGCCCCTCAGTACTTC. Protein sequence: CASSAGTGAPQYF.